This passage covers 18 T cell receptor beta chains from one sample sequenced in a study of regulatory T cells in long-lasting Graves disease. iRepertoire HTBI primers and Arm-PCR of CDR3 regions built TCR beta libraries. A single record per CDR3 protein comes from TCRdb applying MiXCR to the multiplex PCR reads. The table shows 500,000 or so distinct CDR3 sequences, with 15% to 20% occurring only once. Time point given: newly diagnosed GD, antithyroid drugs for less than 3 months. The authors made the TCR library using RNA they extracted from PBMCs. These records were also assigned to another study, of T cells in Graves' hyperthyroidism and ophthalmopathy.

The sample here was peripheral blood mononuclear cells (PBMCs), taken at new diagnosis, from a patient treated with antithyroid drugs. Receptor source: a man aged 35-49 years with Graves disease.

V is TRBV11-2 and J is TRBJ2-1; no definite D call. The CDR3 covers 15 residues. The V end lost 6 bases, the J end lost 1 base, and 13 bases lay between the germline ends. CDR1 and CDR2 (germline): SGHAT, FQNNGV. The CDR3 DNA reads TGTGCCAGCAGAATTTTGGAAACGTCCTACAATGAGCAGTTCTTC. Its protein product is CASRILETSYNEQFF.

This clonotype was found a few times. The chain joins TRBV28 to TRBJ1-5, with no clear D. Germline-derived CDR1 and CDR2 are MDHEN and SYDVKM. The CDR3 runs 12 residues. V was clipped by 5 bases and J by 11 bases, with 13 bases between them. The CDR3: CASSTSSGAQHF. The CDR3 coding sequence is TGTGCCAGCAGTACGAGCAGCGGGGCCCAGCATTTT.

This clonotype appeared many times. The chain combines TRBV20-1 with TRBJ2-2, with D unresolved. Trimming left V 1 base short and J 8 bases short, with 14 bases between. Germline V gene lookup returns CDR1 DFQATT and CDR2 SNEGSKA (reference sequence). This CDR3 region has 14 residues. DNA for the CDR3: TGCAGTGCTAGAGTAACGGCGGTTTGGGGGGAGCTGTTTTTT. It codes for CSARVTAVWGELFF.

This clonotype was detected ten times or more. This chain links TRBV3-1 with TRBJ1-1; D is undetermined. Per germline, CDR1 LGHDT and CDR2 YNNKEL (reference sequence). V lost 3 bases, J lost 6 bases, and 11 bases lay in between. The CDR3 has 13 residues. Here the CDR3 reads CASSQPSVAEAFF. Written as DNA, the CDR3 is TGTGCCAGCAGCCAGCCTAGTGTTGCTGAAGCTTTCTTT.

The chain recombines TRBV7-6 with TRBJ2-7, with D possibly matching TRBD1 (5 bases). From germline, CDR1 is SGHVS and CDR2 FNYEAQ. This CDR3 has 13 amino acids. V lost 5 bases to trimming and J lost 4 bases, with 12 bases between them. CDR3 sequence reads: CASSPWGGYEQYF. The CDR3 DNA reads as TGTGCCAGCAGCCCGTGGGGCGGTTACGAGCAGTACTTC.

This clonotype was detected a few times. V and J are TRBV24-1 and TRBJ2-2; the D is unclear. This CDR3 is built from 16 residues. The germline V gene has CDR1 KGHDR and CDR2 SFDVKD. V was clipped by 5 bases and J by 5 bases, with 17 bases between them. The CDR3 loop reads CATSGGVSDGTGELFF. CDR3 in DNA: TGTGCCACCAGTGGTGGGGTTTCCGACGGGACCGGGGAGCTGTTTTTT.

This clonotype was seen only a few times. This rearrangement joins TRBV6-2 or TRBV6-3 to TRBJ2-3; perhaps TRBD1 as D (6 bases). Trimming shortened V by 6 bases and J by 0 bases, and 13 bases separated the two germline ends. The germline V gene encodes CDR1 MNHEY and CDR2 SVGEGT. The CDR3 totals 15 residues. The CDR3 bases are TGTGCCAGCAGAGGAACAGGGTCTAGCACAGATACGCAGTATTTT. It yields the protein CASRGTGSSTDTQYF.

This clonotype showed up many times. The chain links TRBV12-3 or TRBV12-4 to TRBJ2-7, with 7 bases identical to TRBD2. CDR3 size: 14 residues. V lost 6 bases to trimming and J lost 9 bases; unmatched junction nucleotides: 14. The CDR3 spells CASRGFDSRGVQYF. CDR3 DNA sequence: TGTGCCAGCAGGGGCTTCGACAGTCGGGGGGTGCAGTACTTC.

The gene calls are TRBV5-1 and TRBJ2-7; TRBD1 aligns across 10 bases. V was pared by 4 bases and J by 6 bases, with 13 bases of the junction left unmatched. Germline loops: CDR1 SGHRS, CDR2 YFSETQ. This CDR3 has 16 amino acids. CDR3 nucleotide sequence: TGCGCCAGCAGCGATGTTCGTGGGACAGGGGTCGGCGAGCAGTACTTC. Translation: CASSDVRGTGVGEQYF.

In this sample, this clonotype turned up many times. The CDR3 coding sequence is TGTGCCAGCAGCGTAGGTTTAGGGCTAGCGGGAGTACAGGAGACCCAGTACTTC. It translates to CASSVGLGLAGVQETQYF. The chain carries TRBV9 and TRBJ2-5, with TRBD2 matching 10 bases. The V gene's germline CDR1 is SGDLS and CDR2 YYNGEE. V shed 0 bases, J shed 5 bases, and the junction held 13 bases outside the gene matches. The CDR3 covers 18 residues.

Comments on this clonotype: With a far larger clone one base away, a read error is the likely cause. The gene calls are TRBV11-3 and TRBJ2-1, with D perhaps matching TRBD2 (5 bases). This CDR3 has 15 amino acids. CDR1 SGHNT and CDR2 YENEEA come from the germline V gene. The CDR3 DNA sequence: TGTGTCAGCAGCTTAGGGAGAAGCTCCTACAATGAGCAGTTCTTC. It yields the protein CVSSLGRSSYNEQFF.

This clonotype has a count of ten or more. The rearrangement links TRBV5-1 to TRBJ2-1, with 14 positions matching TRBD2. This CDR3 spans 16 amino acids. V gave up 4 bases and J gave up 8 bases; unmatched junction bases: 8. Germline CDR1 is SGHRS and CDR2 is YFSETQ. CDR3 in amino acids: CASSPGGTSGSYEQFF. The CDR3 DNA reads as TGCGCCAGCAGCCCGGGCGGGACTAGCGGGAGCTATGAGCAGTTCTTC.

J is TRBJ1-1 and V is TRBV11-2; D might be TRBD1 (5 bases). The CDR3 has 14 residues. The germline V gene encodes CDR1 SGHAT and CDR2 FQNNGV. V was clipped by 6 bases and J by 3 bases, with 14 bases between them. CDR3 bases: TGTGCCAGCAGAGCCCCCGGGGCCCACACTGAAGCTTTCTTT. It specifies CASRAPGAHTEAFF.

This clonotype was picked up a small number of times. V gene TRBV29-1 combines with J gene TRBJ1-1; tentative D call: TRBD1 (5 bases). The CDR3 sequence is 13 residues long. V was cut by 4 bases and J by 0 bases, with 9 bases left in between. Germline lookup yields CDR1 SQVTM and CDR2 ANQGSEA. CDR3 bases: TGCAGCGTTGGGGGGTACCTGAACACTGAAGCTTTCTTT. Its translation is CSVGGYLNTEAFF.

This clonotype was seen a handful of times. This may arise from a read error, as a much more abundant clone is one base away. This sequence joins TRBV27 and TRBJ1-1; TRBD1 aligns across 10 bases. Trimming at V came to 8 bases and at J to 4 bases, leaving 7 bases not matched to a gene. The CDR3 has 14 residues. Germline V lookup: CDR1 MNHEY, CDR2 SMNVEV (reference sequence). CDR3 DNA: TGTGCCAGCGGACAAGGACAGGGGGTCACTGAAGCTTTCTTT. Translating it yields CASGQGQGVTEAFF.

In this sample, this clonotype turned up many times. The rearrangement links TRBV12-3 or TRBV12-4 to TRBJ1-2; D possibly corresponds to TRBD1 (6 bases). With 6 bases removed from V and 8 bases from J, the gap between germline ends came to 16 bases. This CDR3 comprises 13 residues. The CDR3 DNA follows: TGTGCCAGCAGGACACAGGGCTTAGGCGGCTACACCTTC. This codes for CASRTQGLGGYTF.

This clonotype was counted at least ten times. The V gene is TRBV28, the J gene TRBJ2-3; 8 nucleotides agree with TRBD1. This CDR3 contains 15 residues. Germline V gives CDR1 MDHEN, CDR2 SYDVKM. V was clipped by 6 bases and J by 3 bases; unmatched bases: 8. The CDR3 bases are TGTGCCAGCAGCGACAGGGGTGCCCGAACAGATACGCAGTATTTT. Its translation is CASSDRGARTDTQYF.

In its sample, this clonotype was seen a few times. The rearrangement links TRBV6-2 or TRBV6-3 to TRBJ1-6, with D possibly TRBD1 on 5 matching bases. This CDR3 comprises 19 residues. Per the germline V gene, CDR1 is MNHEY and CDR2 is SVGEGT. Trimming stripped 5 bases from V and 1 base from J, with 21 bases between. The CDR3: CASSAKGTVFVSYNSPLHF. In nucleotides, the CDR3 is TGTGCCAGCAGTGCCAAAGGGACCGTTTTCGTGTCCTATAATTCACCCCTCCACTTT.